This is a list of T cell receptor beta chains from one sample in a study of T cells in Graves' hyperthyroidism and ophthalmopathy. In TCRdb, the multiplex PCR reads were re-called with MiXCR into one record per CDR3 protein. The data hold around 690,000 distinct CDR3 sequences, with approximately 15% observed a single time. Sequencing was done on a sample of blood. These receptors were taken from a man over 45 with Graves' hyperthyroidism. The CDR3 runs from the conserved cysteine through the conserved F or W. D genes are given only for firm matches. Rows may omit the clone size; those that give it use once, few, many or a size class.

CDR3aa,CDR3nt,j_gene,abundance,d_gene,v_gene
CASSFRGDYRYTF,TGTGCCAGTAGCTTTCGAGGGGACTATCGCTACACCTTC,TRBJ1-2,.,.,TRBV19
CASSVVGRGEETQYF,TGTGCCAGCAGCGTAGTAGGTCGGGGGGAAGAGACCCAGTACTTC,TRBJ2-5,.,TRBD2,TRBV9
CSARARGLAGAGELFF,TGCAGTGCTAGGGCTAGGGGCCTAGCGGGAGCCGGGGAGCTGTTTTTT,TRBJ2-2,few,TRBD2,TRBV20-1
CASRPQGDYGYTF,TGTGCCAGCAGACCACAGGGAGACTATGGCTACACCTTC,TRBJ1-2,many,.,TRBV6-2/TRBV6-3
CASSLTRDSYNEQFF,TGTGCCAGCAGCTTAACTCGGGACTCCTACAATGAGCAGTTCTTC,TRBJ2-1,many,.,TRBV7-6
CASSLDPGAYTQYF,TGTGCCAGCAGCTTGGATCCGGGCGCTTATACGCAGTATTTT,TRBJ2-3,many,.,TRBV5-5
CASSSSGTSGRNEQFF,TGTGCCAGCAGTTCATCCGGGACTAGCGGCCGCAATGAGCAGTTCTTC,TRBJ2-1,many,TRBD2,TRBV12-3/TRBV12-4
CASSLAKTSGLTDTQYF,TGCGCCAGCAGCTTGGCCAAGACTAGCGGACTCACAGATACGCAGTATTTT,TRBJ2-3,few,TRBD2,TRBV5-1
CASRTDRTRFEQYF,TGTGCCAGCAGGACGGACAGGACTCGCTTCGAGCAGTACTTC,TRBJ2-7,few,TRBD1,TRBV6-1
CASSAIEGADF,TGTGCCAGCAGTGCCATCGAGGGAGCCGACTTC,TRBJ2-7,many,.,TRBV28
CASSQGDRDYNEQFF,TGCGCCAGCAGCCAGGGAGACAGGGACTACAATGAGCAGTTCTTC,TRBJ2-1,.,TRBD1,TRBV4-3
CASSPTWGQANTGELFF,TGTGCCAGCAGCCCCACTTGGGGACAAGCGAACACCGGGGAGCTGTTTTTT,TRBJ2-2,many,.,TRBV7-2
CASSLTGQRGGAFF,TGTGCCAGCAGTTTAACGGGGCAGCGAGGGGGAGCTTTCTTT,TRBJ1-1,.,.,TRBV28
CASSLLTGAGNTIYF,TGCGCCAGCAGCCTACTTACAGGGGCTGGAAACACCATATATTTT,TRBJ1-3,.,TRBD1,TRBV5-1
CSVAGAGTEAFF,TGCAGCGTTGCAGGGGCCGGTACTGAAGCTTTCTTT,TRBJ1-1,many,.,TRBV29-1
CSASLSGTSGWYEQYF,TGCAGTGCTAGCCTCTCAGGGACTAGCGGTTGGTACGAGCAGTACTTC,TRBJ2-7,few,TRBD2,TRBV20-1
CASSITRFNQPQHF,TGTGCCAGTAGTATCACCCGTTTCAATCAGCCCCAGCATTTT,TRBJ1-5,.,.,TRBV19
CASSSPKRNGVYGYTF,TGTGCCAGCAGTTCTCCCAAGAGAAACGGGGTCTATGGCTACACCTTC,TRBJ1-2,few,.,TRBV28
CASSQGTRPDTQYF,TGCGCCAGCAGCCAAGGTACGAGACCAGATACGCAGTATTTT,TRBJ2-3,few,.,TRBV4-1
CASSLEAWGGWGNSPLHF,TGTGCCAGCAGTTTGGAGGCTTGGGGGGGATGGGGTAATTCACCCCTCCACTTT,TRBJ1-6,.,.,TRBV28
CSAQGQGIYGYTF,TGCAGTGCTCAAGGACAGGGGATCTATGGCTACACCTTC,TRBJ1-2,few,TRBD1,TRBV20-1
CASSPTGDLETQYF,TGTGCCAGCAGTCCTACAGGGGACTTAGAGACCCAGTACTTC,TRBJ2-5,many,.,TRBV28
CAWIRTSGTEQYF,TGTGCCTGGATACGGACTAGCGGTACGGAGCAGTACTTC,TRBJ2-7,many,TRBD2,TRBV30
CASRRRQGLNTEAFF,TGTGCCAGTAGACGCCGACAGGGCCTGAACACTGAAGCTTTCTTT,TRBJ1-1,many,TRBD1,TRBV6-1
CASQDDGSYNEQFF,TGTGCCAGCCAGGATGACGGCTCCTACAATGAGCAGTTCTTC,TRBJ2-1,.,.,TRBV18
CASSRQVSDQPQHF,TGTGCCAGCAGTCGACAGGTTTCGGATCAGCCCCAGCATTTT,TRBJ1-5,few,.,TRBV12-3/TRBV12-4
CASSLIRGSSYNEQFF,TGTGCCAGCAGCTTAATACGGGGAAGCTCCTACAATGAGCAGTTCTTC,TRBJ2-1,many,.,TRBV11-2
CASSLAGRGGFEAFF,TGTGCCAGCAGCTTAGCGGGGCGGGGGGGGTTTGAAGCTTTCTTT,TRBJ1-1,.,.,TRBV7-9
CASRPPTETGRTEAFF,TGTGCCAGCCGCCCCCCCACCGAGACAGGTCGGACTGAAGCTTTCTTT,TRBJ1-1,few,.,TRBV6-1
CASSELTYEQYF,TGTGCCAGCAGTGAACTTACCTACGAGCAGTACTTC,TRBJ2-7,many,.,TRBV6-1
CAWRLWGTLKPREETQYF,TGTGCCTGGAGGTTGTGGGGGACCCTCAAACCAAGAGAAGAGACCCAGTACTTC,TRBJ2-5,many,.,TRBV30
CASSFGGAGGNIIYF,TGCGCCAGCAGCTTTGGAGGGGCCGGTGGAAACATCATATATTTT,TRBJ1-3,few,.,TRBV5-1
CASPPPRRFLDNEQFF,TGTGCCAGCCCACCACCGAGGAGGTTTCTCGACAATGAGCAGTTCTTC,TRBJ2-1,.,.,TRBV18
CATEGLAGVGSGELFF,TGTGCCACCGAGGGACTAGCGGGAGTCGGGTCCGGGGAGCTGTTTTTT,TRBJ2-2,.,TRBD2,TRBV10-3
CASSETAGHYNEQFF,TGTGCCAGCAGTGAGACAGCGGGCCATTACAATGAGCAGTTCTTC,TRBJ2-1,many,.,TRBV2